These 9 T cell receptor beta chains share one sample of origin, sequenced in a study of blood T cell repertoires in COVID-19. Clones were sequenced by immunoSEQ multiplex PCR, and TCRdb holds only the in-frame ones, with some missing. The sample consists of almost 250,000 clones, 80% to 90% of them appearing once. Sequenced sample: PBMCs or T cells enriched from blood (not recorded which). The source is a woman aged 25-40 years who had recovered from COVID-19.

The sample holds a few counts of this clone. V and J are TRBV7-2 and TRBJ1-1; the D is unclear. The V and J ends lost 5 bases and 0 bases respectively, with 16 bases between them. CDR1 is SGHTA and CDR2 is FQGNSA in the germline V gene. This CDR3 contains 16 residues. The CDR3 is CASSPQARLLNTEAFF. In DNA form, the CDR3 reads TGTGCCAGCAGCCCGCAGGCCCGATTGCTGAACACTGAAGCTTTCTTT.

The gene calls are TRBV7-2 and TRBJ1-5, with 7 positions matching TRBD1. Trimming took 5 bases from V and 2 from J; bases not matched to a gene: 9. Looked up from germline, CDR1 is SGHTA and CDR2 is FQGNSA. The CDR3 has 16 residues. Written as DNA, the CDR3 is TGTGCCAGCAGCCCACAGGGGACCCTACGCAATCAGCCCCAGCATTTT. This translates into CASSPQGTLRNQPQHF.

The rearrangement links TRBV7-3 to TRBJ1-2, with TRBD1 matching over 7 bases. The trim removed 1 base at V and 8 bases at J, leaving 13 bases unmatched. CDR3 length: 16 residues. Germline assignment: CDR1 SGHTA and CDR2 FQGTGA. The CDR3 DNA sequence: TGTGCCAGCAGCTTAATGGGGCCACAGGGGAGGAAGGGCTACACCTTC. It codes for CASSLMGPQGRKGYTF.

The chain has TRBV7-9 and TRBJ1-2, with TRBD1 identical over 7 bases. This CDR3 is 11 amino acids long. After removal of 5 bases from V and 14 bases from J, the junction contained 8 bases not matched to a gene. Germline V gene data show CDR1 as SEHNR and CDR2 as FQNEAQ (reference sequence). Here the CDR3 reads CASSPDRLATF. CDR3 nucleotide sequence: TGTGCCAGCAGCCCGGACAGGCTGGCAACCTTC.

Remarks on this clone: This specimen includes other DNA sequences encoding the same CDR3. The chain carries TRBV5-6 and TRBJ1-5; TRBD1 matches at 8 bases. The V and J ends lost 2 bases and 1 base, in that order; junction bases with no gene match: 5. The germline gives CDR1 SGHDT, CDR2 YYEEEE. The CDR3 has 16 residues. The DNA for the CDR3 is TGTGCCAGCAGCTTCGGGACAGGTAGAAGCAATCAGCCCCAGCATTTT. It encodes CASSFGTGRSNQPQHF. Based on the CDR3 plus reference TRBV5-6 and TRBJ1-5, the full variable domain is DAGVTQSPTHLIKTRGQQVTLRCSPKSGHDTVSWYQQALGQGPQFIFQYYEEEERQRGNFPDRFSGHQFPNYSSELNVNALLLGDSALYLCASSFGTGRSNQPQHFGDGTRLSIL.

The chain is built from TRBV10-3 and TRBJ2-2; 7 bases fit TRBD2. CDR3 length equals 14 residues. CDR1 is ENHRY, CDR2 SYGVKD, per germline. Trimming cost V 5 bases and J 7 bases; bases outside gene matches: 7. The CDR3 sequence is CAISSSGINGELFF. The CDR3 DNA reads as TGTGCCATCAGTTCTAGCGGTATAAACGGGGAGCTGTTTTTT.

The V and J genes are TRBV4-3 and TRBJ2-3, with TRBD2 identical over 12 bases. The CDR3 spans 17 residues. The V and J ends lost 0 bases and 4 bases, in that order; junction bases with no gene match: 5. Germline V gives CDR1 LGHNA, CDR2 YSLEER. The CDR3 reads CASSQEELAGGPDTQYF. CDR3 DNA: TGCGCCAGCAGCCAAGAGGAACTAGCGGGAGGTCCAGATACGCAGTATTTT.

A note on this clone: Sequence at one end of the junction differs from germline and may be a read error. This chain links TRBV7-7 with TRBJ2-3; 7 positions agree with TRBD2. The CDR3 spans 14 residues. Germline assignment: CDR1 SSHAT and CDR2 FNYEAQ (reference sequence). CDR3 nucleotides: TGTGCTAGCAGCCAGGGACTACACACAGATACGCAGTATTTT. This translates into CASSQGLHTDTQYF. Full variable domain (remainder filled in from reference TRBV7-7 and TRBJ2-3): GAGVSQSPRYKVTKRGQDVTLRCDPISSHATLYWYQQALGQGPEFLTYFNYEAQPDKSGLPSDRFSAERPEGSISTLTIQRTEQRDSAMYRCASSQGLHTDTQYFGPGTRLTVL.

The chain has TRBV28 and TRBJ1-2; 7 bases are shared with TRBD1. CDR3 length: 13 amino acids. V gave up 3 bases and J gave up 7 bases; unmatched junction bases: 5. Germline loops: CDR1 MDHEN, CDR2 SYDVKM. The CDR3 coding sequence is TGTGCCAGCAGTTTCTCAGGGGGTAGTGGCTACACCTTC. Amino acid sequence: CASSFSGGSGYTF.